This T cell receptor (beta chain) was observed in a study of T cell repertoires in aging, cancer and after chemotherapy. On the study more broadly: Glioblastoma patients receiving temozolomide-based therapy gave paired samples before and after chemotherapy.

TRB rearrangements spanning V, D and J were amplified using mixed TRB-A/B primers. MiXCR, applied by TCRdb to the multiplex PCR reads, yields one record per CDR3 protein. The sample lists 15,000 to 20,000 distinct CDR3 sequences, 35% to 40% occurring once. This clonotype counts as medium-sized. Amplification of TCR beta used genomic DNA extracted from peripheral blood. Sequenced material: blood. The sequence came from a human donor with a solid tumor.

This CDR3 reads CASSLSKSGSGELFF. The CDR3 DNA sequence: TGTGCCAGCAGTTTATCGAAGTCGGGGTCCGGGGAGCTGTTTTTT. The V gene is TRBV27, the J gene TRBJ2-2; D perhaps matches TRBD2 (5 bases). The germline gives CDR1 MNHEY, CDR2 SMNVEV (reference sequence). Trimming stripped 0 bases from V and 6 bases from J, with 11 bases between. The CDR3 runs to 15 residues.